What follows is one T cell receptor (beta chain) and its context. Its antigen remains unknown. These data are taken from a study of cytotoxic CD8 clonotypes in ibrutinib-treated CLL. General observations from the study: Upon ibrutinib response clonality rose, and upon progression it fell back toward baseline.

The CDR3 sequence is 17 residues long. CDR1 is SNHLY and CDR2 is FYNNEI in the germline V gene. Trimming took 6 bases from V and 4 from J, leaving 21 bases between them. Assay: immunoSEQ multiplex PCR; the TCRdb copy retains only in-frame clones and omits some. This sample has 120,000 to 150,000 clones, with under 95% found just once. Material: PBMCs, obtained after 12 months of ibrutinib treatment. This TCR came from a human donor with chronic lymphocytic leukemia. V and J are TRBV2 and TRBJ2-2, with a tentative D call TRBD2 (5 bases). The CDR3: CASRAEGGLVFTGELFF. The CDR3 nucleotides read TGTGCCAGCAGGGCCGAAGGCGGGCTAGTCTTCACCGGGGAGCTGTTTTTT.